The clone carrying this T cell receptor (beta chain) was seen many times. Its specificity is not known. The record originates from a study of T cell repertoires in cytomegalovirus infection. Overall study: It can be stated that public TCR beta signatures indicated CMV infection as well as a matching HLA type. The study's findings and limits: There were HLA-C-restricted CMV-specific TCR beta clonotypes dominating the ex vivo response.

Trimming removed 1 base from V and 9 bases from J; junction bases left unmatched: 4. CDR3 length: 14 residues. Germline values: CDR1 LGHNT, CDR2 FRNRAP. Each CDR3 protein gets one entry after TCRdb re-called the reads with MiXCR. The sample records about 450,000 distinct CDR3 sequences, roughly 30% being singletons. This chain joins TRBV12-5 and TRBJ2-1; TRBD1 matches at 9 bases. This TCR came from a human donor in good health (CMV status not recorded). Some clones in this sample may be carry-over from other donors' samples. The specimen was PBMCs. As DNA, the CDR3 is TGTGCTAGTGGTTTGGGGACAGGGGTTGGTGAGCAGTTCTTC. This sequence encodes CASGLGTGVGEQFF.